The 20 T cell receptor beta chains presented below share a single source sample, sequenced in a study of siplizumab effects on memory and regulatory T cells. Clones were read by immunoSEQ multiplex PCR, and TCRdb kept only the in-frame ones, dropping some. This table holds about 100,000 clones, more than 85% found once. The sample consisted of CD4+ T cells sorted from blood. The source is a human donor in good health.

V is TRBV18 and J is TRBJ2-1; 10 nucleotides line up with TRBD1. The V gene end was trimmed by 4 bases and the J gene end by 7 bases; junction bases not matched to a gene: 7. Germline lookup yields CDR1 KGHSH and CDR2 LQKENI. This CDR3 has 15 residues. The chain's CDR3 is CASSRGTGEMNEQFF. In DNA form, the CDR3 reads TGTGCCAGCTCACGCGGGACAGGGGAGATGAATGAGCAGTTCTTC. Combining the CDR3 with reference TRBV18 and TRBJ2-1 gives the whole variable domain NAGVMQNPRHLVRRRGQEARLRCSPMKGHSHVYWYRQLPEEGLKFMVYLQKENIIDESGMPKERFSAEFPKEGPSILRIQQVVRGDSAAYFCASSRGTGEMNEQFFGPGTRLTVL.

The chain is built from TRBV5-4 and TRBJ2-7; weak D call: TRBD2 (6 bases). Trimming removed 4 bases from V and 0 bases from J, with 14 bases in between. This CDR3 has 15 residues. The germline CDR1 and CDR2 sequences are SGHNT and YYREEE (reference sequence). CDR3 nucleotide sequence: TGTGCCAGCAGCCATAGCGGACTCAGCTCCTACGAGCAGTACTTC. It is translated as CASSHSGLSSYEQYF. The full variable domain, its missing parts supplied by reference TRBV5-4 and TRBJ2-7, is ETGVTQSPTHLIKTRGQQVTLRCSSQSGHNTVSWYQQALGQGPQFIFQYYREEENGRGNFPPRFSGLQFPNYSSELNVNALELDDSALYLCASSHSGLSSYEQYFGPGTRLTVT.

Remarks on this clone: One end of the junction does not line up with germline, which may come from a read error. This sequence joins TRBV30 and TRBJ2-7, with 10 bases that match TRBD1. The V gene's germline CDR1 is GTSNPN and CDR2 SVGIG (reference sequence). The CDR3 runs to 14 residues. This CDR3 is CAWSEGTGATSKHF. CDR3 sequence (DNA): TGTGCCTGGAGCGAGGGGACAGGGGCTACGAGCAAGCACTTC. Full variable domain (missing parts from reference TRBV30 and TRBJ2-7): SQTIHQWPATLVQPVGSPLSLECTVEGTSNPNLYWYRQAAGRGLQLLFYSVGIGQISSEVPQNLSASRPQDRQFILSSKKLLLSDSGFYLCAWSEGTGATSKHFGPGTRLTVT.

The rearrangement joins TRBV18 to TRBJ2-7; D ambiguous. Trimming removed 2 bases from V and 1 base from J, with 9 bases in between. Germline CDR1 KGHSH, CDR2 LQKENI. The CDR3 length is 14 residues. CDR3 coding DNA: TGTGCCAGCTCACCAGAGTCCAGTTCCTACGAGCAGTACTTC. Its protein is CASSPESSSYEQYF.

The genes are TRBV27 and TRBJ2-1; no clear D gene. Germline V lookup: CDR1 MNHEY, CDR2 SMNVEV (reference sequence). The ends were cut back, 5 bases at V and 6 bases at J, with 11 bases in the middle. This CDR3 contains 13 residues. Here the CDR3 DNA reads TGTGCCAGCAGTCCCGCGCAGCGCAATGAGCAGTTCTTC. The encoded protein is CASSPAQRNEQFF.

The chain has TRBV5-4 and TRBJ2-3; 12 bases fit TRBD2. The germline V gene has CDR1 SGHNT and CDR2 YYREEE (reference sequence). CDR3 size: 15 residues. Trimming removed 1 base from V and 7 bases from J; junction bases left unmatched: 4. The DNA of the CDR3 is TGTGCCAGCAGCTTGCGGACTAGCGGGGAGAATACGCAGTATTTT. Its translation is CASSLRTSGENTQYF.

The chain joins TRBV28 to TRBJ1-2; 9 bases are a match to TRBD1. J lost 7 bases, V lost 7 bases, and 10 bases had no gene match. Germline V gene lookup returns CDR1 MDHEN and CDR2 SYDVKM. CDR3 length equals 14 residues. The CDR3 here is CASNVQGARFGYTF. The CDR3 region has the DNA TGTGCCAGCAACGTACAGGGGGCGCGTTTTGGCTACACCTTC.

The chain couples TRBV2 to TRBJ2-7; no reliable D call. Germline values: CDR1 SNHLY, CDR2 FYNNEI. Trimming removed 6 bases from V and 0 bases from J, with 6 bases in between. This CDR3 is 12 amino acids long. The CDR3 sequence: CASSESSYEQYF. The CDR3 bases are TGTGCCAGCAGCGAGTCCTCCTACGAGCAGTACTTC.

The rearrangement joins TRBV19 to TRBJ1-4; the D is unclear. V was clipped by 5 bases and J by 8 bases, with 15 bases between them. Germline values: CDR1 LNHDA, CDR2 SQIVND (reference sequence). The CDR3 runs to 14 residues. The CDR3 region is CASSSQAGREKLFF. CDR3 nucleotides: TGTGCCAGTAGTTCCCAGGCCGGCCGGGAAAAACTGTTTTTT. Full variable domain (remainder filled in from reference TRBV19 and TRBJ1-4): DGGITQSPKYLFRKEGQNVTLSCEQNLNHDAMYWYRQDPGQGLRLIYYSQIVNDFQKGDIAEGYSVSREKKESFPLTVTSAQKNPTAFYLCASSSQAGREKLFFGSGTQLSVL.

This chain uses TRBV7-6 with TRBJ2-3, with D uncertain. Germline V gene sequence: CDR1 SGHVS, CDR2 FNYEAQ. The CDR3 has 14 residues. Trimming removed 8 bases at V and 2 bases at J, with 14 bases between. CDR3 loop: CASGPGHSTDTQYF. CDR3 coding DNA: TGTGCCAGCGGGCCAGGCCATTCCACAGATACGCAGTATTTT.

Of note for this clone: This sample includes further DNA sequences coding for the same CDR3. The CDR3 nucleotides are TGTGCCAGCATACCAGAAGGGTCGGGGGAGCTGTTTTTT. It yields the protein CASIPEGSGELFF. The V call is TRBV2, the J call TRBJ2-2, with unresolved D. V was cut by 7 bases and J by 8 bases, with 14 bases left in between. The CDR3 sequence is 13 residues long. From germline, CDR1 is SNHLY and CDR2 FYNNEI.

The CDR3 nucleotides are TGTGCCAGCAGCTTGTTTGCCCTCGGACAGCGCTCCTACGAGCAGTACTTC. Translation: CASSLFALGQRSYEQYF. V and J are TRBV5-6 and TRBJ2-7; D perhaps matches TRBD1 (6 bases). The CDR3 contains 17 residues. Germline V gives CDR1 SGHDT, CDR2 YYEEEE. Trimming stripped 1 base from V and 0 bases from J, with 17 bases between. Full variable domain (outside the CDR3, taken from reference TRBV5-6 and TRBJ2-7): DAGVTQSPTHLIKTRGQQVTLRCSPKSGHDTVSWYQQALGQGPQFIFQYYEEEERQRGNFPDRFSGHQFPNYSSELNVNALLLGDSALYLCASSLFALGQRSYEQYFGPGTRLTVT.

The CDR3 is CASRRPAISPYEQYF. DNA of the CDR3: TGTGCCAGCAGGCGCCCCGCGATTAGTCCCTACGAGCAGTACTTC. The chain recombines TRBV11-2 with TRBJ2-7; unclear D gene. The CDR3 totals 15 residues. The germline V gene has CDR1 SGHAT and CDR2 FQNNGV. V lost 6 bases and J 2 bases, leaving 17 bases between the germline ends.

V and J are TRBV23-1 and TRBJ2-3; TRBD2 matches 7 bases. TRBV23-1 is an open reading frame whose function is uncertain. This CDR3 comprises 16 residues. J was trimmed by 2 bases and V by 3 bases; bases with no gene match: 8. In nucleotides, the CDR3 is TGCGCCAGCAGTCAGGATAGCGGGTGTCTCACAGATACGCAGTATTTT. Translated, it gives CASSQDSGCLTDTQYF.

The chain joins TRBV18 to TRBJ1-5, with no clear D. Germline CDR1 is KGHSH and CDR2 is LQKENI. The CDR3 totals 14 residues. V lost 0 bases and J lost 7, with 10 bases in between. CDR3 sequence reads: CASSPPSSGQPQHF. CDR3 sequence (DNA): TGTGCCAGCTCACCACCGTCAAGTGGCCAGCCCCAGCATTTT.

This clone was recorded once. The chain couples TRBV11-2 to TRBJ2-7, with a possible D match to TRBD2 (6 bases). CDR1 SGHAT and CDR2 FQNNGV come from the germline V gene. The germline V and J ends were trimmed by 3 bases and 6 bases, with 12 bases remaining between them. This CDR3 comprises 13 residues. The DNA for the CDR3 is TGTGCCAGCAGCTTTTACGGGGGAGGCGAGCAGTACTTC. Its translation: CASSFYGGGEQYF.

J is TRBJ2-5 and V is TRBV7-3; D unresolved. This CDR3 is built from 8 residues. CDR1 is SGHTA, CDR2 FQGTGA, per germline. The ends were cut back, 11 bases at V and 11 bases at J, with 9 bases in the middle. The CDR3 DNA reads TGTGCCCGACAACGGCAGTACTTC. Its protein is CARQRQYF.

DNA for the CDR3: TGTGCCAGCAGTTCTCCCGCCCCCCCTTTCCGTGGCTACACCTTC. Residues: CASSSPAPPFRGYTF. V usage is TRBV28 and J usage is TRBJ1-2; D gene unclear. Trimming shortened V by 4 bases and J by 7 bases, and 19 bases separated the two germline ends. This CDR3 has 15 amino acids. Germline CDR1 and CDR2: MDHEN and SYDVKM.

V and J are TRBV19 and TRBJ2-7; D is unresolved. The germline gives CDR1 LNHDA, CDR2 SQIVND (reference sequence). The CDR3 totals 13 residues. V was shortened by 5 bases and J by 5 bases, with 13 bases between the two germline ends. The DNA of the CDR3 is TGTGCCAGTAGTCCCACTTGGGGAAACGAGCAGTACTTC. Protein sequence: CASSPTWGNEQYF.

This chain uses TRBV18 with TRBJ2-3; a weak D match, TRBD1 (6 bases). The CDR3 covers 12 residues. Germline CDR1 reads KGHSH; CDR2 reads LQKENI. V lost 8 bases and J 4 bases, leaving 10 bases between the germline ends. The CDR3 nucleotides read TGTGCCAGCGCAGGGGCGGCAGATACGCAGTATTTT. Amino acid sequence: CASAGAADTQYF. Looking up the rest from reference TRBV18 and TRBJ2-3 gives the full variable domain: NAGVMQNPRHLVRRRGQEARLRCSPMKGHSHVYWYRQLPEEGLKFMVYLQKENIIDESGMPKERFSAEFPKEGPSILRIQQVVRGDSAAYFCASAGAADTQYFGPGTRLTVL.